These 19 T cell receptor beta chains share one sample of origin, sequenced in a study of blood T cells in healthy people across ages. A second about 7 to 11 cycle PCR used barcoded and J-beta primers. MiXCR, run by TCRdb on the 5' RACE reads, gives a single entry per CDR3 protein. The repertoire includes almost 300,000 distinct CDR3 sequences, 27% of them detected once, and 29% sits in the top ten. The specimen sequenced was blood. The receptor set was obtained from a woman aged 70-85 years in good health.

This clonotype occurred a few times. The V gene is TRBV6-2 or TRBV6-3, the J gene TRBJ2-1; 8 bases match TRBD2. The V and J ends lost 7 bases and 5 bases, in that order; junction bases with no gene match: 7. There are 14 residues in the CDR3. Germline loops: CDR1 MNHEY, CDR2 SVGEGT. CDR3 residues: CASKRLASDNEQFF. CDR3 nucleotide sequence: TGTGCCAGCAAGAGACTAGCGTCAGACAATGAGCAGTTCTTC.

The table lists this clonotype with a few counts. This sequence joins TRBV20-1 and TRBJ2-5; TRBD2 matches 11 bases. The J segment lost 2 bases and the V segment lost 6 bases, leaving 8 bases of the junction unmatched. The CDR3 is made up of 15 amino acids. Germline V gene data show CDR1 as DFQATT and CDR2 as SNEGSKA (reference sequence). The CDR3 DNA follows: TGCAGTGCAAGGCCTAGCGGGAGGCCTCAAGAGACCCAGTACTTC. Its protein product is CSARPSGRPQETQYF.

The V and J genes are TRBV7-2 and TRBJ2-2; D possibly uses TRBD1 or TRBD2 (6 bases each). The CDR3 sequence is 15 residues long. Trimming removed 5 bases at V and 5 bases at J, with 15 bases between. Germline V gives CDR1 SGHTA, CDR2 FQGNSA. CDR3 sequence: CASSLRGRETGELFF. The CDR3 DNA is TGTGCCAGCAGCCTCCGGGGGCGAGAAACCGGGGAGCTGTTTTTT.

As for this clonotype: Being one base from a much bigger clone, this may be a read error. J is TRBJ2-5 and V is TRBV18; TRBD2 aligns across 8 bases. Matching the DNA end better, TRBJ2-1 makes the J call doubtful. Per germline, CDR1 KGHSH and CDR2 LQKENI. CDR3 length equals 15 residues. The CDR3 sequence is CASSPTSGSHNKQFF. DNA of the CDR3: TGTGCCAGCTCACCAACAAGCGGGAGCCACAATAAGCAGTTCTTC.

The chain employs TRBV20-1 and TRBJ2-1; the D is unclear. Germline V gene lookup returns CDR1 DFQATT and CDR2 SNEGSKA (reference sequence). This CDR3 comprises 13 residues. With 3 bases removed from V and 0 bases from J, the gap between germline ends came to 6 bases. CDR3 amino acids: CSARPRSYNEQFF. As DNA, the CDR3 is TGCAGTGCTAGGCCTCGCTCCTACAATGAGCAGTTCTTC.

The chain's CDR3 is CSARREAVAYGYTF. DNA for the CDR3: TGCAGTGCTCGCAGGGAGGCCGTAGCCTATGGCTACACCTTC. The V and J genes are TRBV20-1 and TRBJ1-2; a possible D gene is TRBD1 (5 bases). CDR1 and CDR2 from the germline V gene are DFQATT and SNEGSKA (reference sequence). Trimming left V 5 bases short and J 4 bases short, with 17 bases between. This CDR3 comprises 14 residues.

The chain is built from TRBV29-1 and TRBJ2-7; D is tentatively TRBD1 or TRBD2 (6 bases each). Germline CDR1 reads SQVTM; CDR2 reads ANQGSEA. This CDR3 spans 13 amino acids. With 1 base removed from V and 4 bases from J, the gap between germline ends came to 11 bases. In DNA, the CDR3 is TGCAGCGTTGAAGCCCCGGGGGCGTACGAGCAGTACTTC. This sequence encodes CSVEAPGAYEQYF.

The CDR3, as DNA: TGTGCCACCAGTACCCGAGCGGGTGAGGAGACCCAGTACTTC. As protein: CATSTRAGEETQYF. This rearrangement joins TRBV15 to TRBJ2-5; D possibly corresponds to TRBD2 (6 bases). Deletions cut 6 bases from V and 5 bases from J, with 16 bases between. Germline CDR1 is LNHNV and CDR2 is YYDKDF (reference sequence). This CDR3 is built from 14 residues.

The CDR3 coding sequence is TGCGCCAGCCGGAAGGGTGCAACTAATGAAAAACTGTTTTTT. It yields the protein CASRKGATNEKLFF. This rearrangement joins TRBV5-1 to TRBJ1-4; D is unresolved. Germline CDR1 reads SGHRS; CDR2 reads YFSETQ. V was pared by 7 bases and J by 0 bases, with 10 bases between. This CDR3 has 14 residues.

This clonotype was seen a handful of times. This chain joins TRBV28 and TRBJ2-2; D is possibly TRBD1 (7 bases). The germline gives CDR1 MDHEN, CDR2 SYDVKM. V lost 7 bases and J lost 2, with 11 bases in between. This CDR3 has 14 amino acids. CDR3 loop: CASTGGYNTGELFF. As DNA, the CDR3 is TGTGCCAGCACAGGGGGGTACAACACCGGGGAGCTGTTTTTT.

This clonotype was seen only a few times. V gene TRBV6-2 or TRBV6-3 combines with J gene TRBJ2-7, with 10 bases fitting TRBD2. The V gene end was trimmed by 3 bases and the J gene end by 5 bases; junction bases not matched to a gene: 4. The CDR3 has 14 amino acids. Germline V CDR1 and CDR2: MNHEY, SVGEGT. The CDR3 DNA reads TGTGCCAGCAGTTATCTAGCGGGAGAGAACGAGCAGTACTTC. Translation gives CASSYLAGENEQYF.

This clonotype has more than one count but fewer than ten. The V gene is TRBV24-1, the J gene TRBJ1-2; 7 bases match TRBD1. The CDR3 runs to 14 residues. CDR1 and CDR2 from the germline V gene are KGHDR and SFDVKD. V trimming: 4 bases; J trimming: 8 bases; junction bases outside the gene matches: 9. The CDR3: CATSESTGRRGYTF. CDR3 sequence (DNA): TGTGCCACCAGTGAGTCGACAGGGCGTCGGGGCTACACCTTC.

The chain has TRBV5-1 and TRBJ2-5; tentatively, D is TRBD2 (5 bases). The germline gives CDR1 SGHRS, CDR2 YFSETQ. V was pared by 0 bases and J by 5 bases, with 17 bases between. The CDR3 length is 16 residues. This chain's CDR3 is CASSLVYRTLRETQYF. CDR3 bases: TGCGCCAGCAGCTTGGTCTATAGGACTCTACGGGAGACCCAGTACTTC.

The chain employs TRBV5-4 and TRBJ2-2; 7 positions agree with TRBD1. V was pared by 4 bases and J by 5 bases, with 11 bases of the junction left unmatched. CDR1 and CDR2 from the germline V gene are SGHNT and YYREEE (reference sequence). The CDR3 has 16 residues. CDR3 sequence: CASSEEQGLGTGELFF. CDR3 DNA: TGTGCCAGCAGCGAAGAACAGGGGTTGGGGACCGGGGAGCTGTTTTTT.

The chain employs TRBV20-1 and TRBJ1-2; D is possibly TRBD1 (5 bases). The CDR3 is made up of 11 amino acids. Looked up from germline, CDR1 is DFQATT and CDR2 is SNEGSKA (reference sequence). CDR3 in DNA: TGCGGACCAGGGAAAAACTATGGCTACACCTTC. It translates to CGPGKNYGYTF.

This clonotype was observed a few times. This rearrangement joins TRBV11-2 to TRBJ2-1, with TRBD2 matching over 12 bases. Germline lookup yields CDR1 SGHAT and CDR2 FQNNGV. V was pared by 5 bases and J by 6 bases, with 8 bases of the junction left unmatched. The CDR3 spans 16 residues. The CDR3 sequence: CASSVSSSGRVNEQFF. The CDR3 DNA follows: TGTGCCAGCAGCGTGTCTTCTAGCGGGAGGGTCAATGAGCAGTTCTTC.

This clonotype showed up just a few times. This sequence joins TRBV4-1 and TRBJ2-3; D unresolved. The V gene lost 1 base and the J gene lost 7 bases, with 9 bases spanning the gap. The CDR3 length is 13 residues. Germline lookup yields CDR1 MGHRA and CDR2 YSYEKL. The chain's CDR3 is CASSQVLVYTQYF. DNA for the CDR3: TGCGCCAGCAGCCAAGTTTTGGTGTATACGCAGTATTTT.

The CDR3 nucleotides read TGTGCCAGCAGCCTTGGACTAGCGGGAGGTCTCTCCTACGAGCAGTACTTC. Translation: CASSLGLAGGLSYEQYF. The rearrangement joins TRBV7-2 to TRBJ2-7; 14 bases are a match to TRBD2. The CDR3 has 17 residues. Losses at the gene ends were 5 bases for V and 0 bases for J; bases not matched to a gene: 6. Germline V gene data show CDR1 as SGHTA and CDR2 as FQGNSA.

The sample holds many counts of this clonotype. The chain combines TRBV29-1 with TRBJ1-1, with 7 bases aligning to TRBD1. Trimming cost V 6 bases and J 3 bases; bases outside gene matches: 4. CDR3 size: 12 residues. Germline CDR1 SQVTM, CDR2 ANQGSEA. CDR3 sequence: CSVKRGHTEAFF. The CDR3 DNA is TGCAGCGTCAAGAGGGGGCACACTGAAGCTTTCTTT.